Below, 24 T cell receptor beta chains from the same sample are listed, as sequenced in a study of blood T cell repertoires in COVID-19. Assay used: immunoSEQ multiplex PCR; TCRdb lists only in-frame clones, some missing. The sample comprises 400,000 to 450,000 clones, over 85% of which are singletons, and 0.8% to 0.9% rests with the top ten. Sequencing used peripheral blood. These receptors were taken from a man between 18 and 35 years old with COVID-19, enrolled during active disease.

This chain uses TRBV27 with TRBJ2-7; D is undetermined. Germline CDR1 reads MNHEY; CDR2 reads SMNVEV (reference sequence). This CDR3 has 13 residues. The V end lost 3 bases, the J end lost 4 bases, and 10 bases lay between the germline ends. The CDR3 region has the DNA TGTGCCAGCAGTTTTGGCAGAGGATACGAGCAGTACTTC. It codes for CASSFGRGYEQYF.

CDR3 nucleotides: TGTGCCAGTAGTATGCGGCGGAATGAAAAACTGTTTTTT. This encodes CASSMRRNEKLFF. The genes are TRBV19 and TRBJ1-4, with unresolved D. Germline V gives CDR1 LNHDA, CDR2 SQIVND (reference sequence). The V gene lost 3 bases and the J gene lost 5 bases, with 7 bases spanning the gap. This CDR3 region has 13 residues.

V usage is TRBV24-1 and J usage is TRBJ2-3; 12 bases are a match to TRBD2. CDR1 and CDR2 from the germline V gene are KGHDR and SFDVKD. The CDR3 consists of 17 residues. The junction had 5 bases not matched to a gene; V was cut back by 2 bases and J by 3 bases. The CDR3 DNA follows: TGTGCCACCAGTGATTCTGGACTAGCGGGGTTAACAGATACGCAGTATTTT. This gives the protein CATSDSGLAGLTDTQYF.

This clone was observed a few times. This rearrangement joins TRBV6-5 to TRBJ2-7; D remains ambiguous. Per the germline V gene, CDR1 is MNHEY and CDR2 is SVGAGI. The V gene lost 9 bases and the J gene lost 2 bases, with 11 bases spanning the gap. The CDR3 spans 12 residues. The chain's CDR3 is CASPGSPYEQYF. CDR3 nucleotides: TGTGCCAGTCCAGGCTCCCCCTACGAGCAGTACTTC.

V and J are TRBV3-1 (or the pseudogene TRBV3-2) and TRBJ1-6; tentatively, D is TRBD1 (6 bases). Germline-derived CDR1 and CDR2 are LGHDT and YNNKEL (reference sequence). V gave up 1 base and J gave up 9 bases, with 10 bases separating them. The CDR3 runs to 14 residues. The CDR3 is CASSQVQGSSPLHF. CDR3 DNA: TGTGCCAGCAGCCAAGTCCAGGGGAGTTCACCCCTCCACTTT.

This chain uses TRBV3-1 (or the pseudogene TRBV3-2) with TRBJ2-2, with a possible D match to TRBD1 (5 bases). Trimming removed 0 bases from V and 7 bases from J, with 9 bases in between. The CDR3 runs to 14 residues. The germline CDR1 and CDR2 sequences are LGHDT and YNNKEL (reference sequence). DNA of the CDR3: TGTGCCAGCAGCCAAGATTCAGGGATCGGGGAGCTGTTTTTT. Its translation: CASSQDSGIGELFF.

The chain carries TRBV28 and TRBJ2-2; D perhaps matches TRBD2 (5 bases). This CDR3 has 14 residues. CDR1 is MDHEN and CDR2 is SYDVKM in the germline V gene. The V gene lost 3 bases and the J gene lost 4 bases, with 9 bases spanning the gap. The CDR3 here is CASSFGRGTGELFF. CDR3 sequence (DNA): TGTGCCAGCAGTTTTGGACGGGGCACCGGGGAGCTGTTTTTT.

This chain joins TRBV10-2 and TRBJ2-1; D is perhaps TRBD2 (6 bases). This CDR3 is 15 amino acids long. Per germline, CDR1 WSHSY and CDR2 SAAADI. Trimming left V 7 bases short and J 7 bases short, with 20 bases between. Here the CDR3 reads CASTPPGGWGNEQFF. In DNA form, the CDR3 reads TGCGCCAGCACTCCCCCCGGAGGGTGGGGGAATGAGCAGTTCTTC.

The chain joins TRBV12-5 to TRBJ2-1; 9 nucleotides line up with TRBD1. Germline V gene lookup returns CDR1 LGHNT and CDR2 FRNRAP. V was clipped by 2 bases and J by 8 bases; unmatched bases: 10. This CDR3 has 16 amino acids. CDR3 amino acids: CASGLRLTGGCDEQFF. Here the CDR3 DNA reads TGTGCTAGTGGTTTGCGTCTTACAGGGGGCTGCGATGAGCAGTTCTTC.

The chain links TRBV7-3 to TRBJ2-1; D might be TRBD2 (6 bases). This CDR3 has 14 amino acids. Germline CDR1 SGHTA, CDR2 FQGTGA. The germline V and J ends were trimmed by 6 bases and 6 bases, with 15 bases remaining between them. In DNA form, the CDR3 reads TGTGCCAGCAGTTCATTCGGGACTCCCAATGAGCAGTTCTTC. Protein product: CASSSFGTPNEQFF.

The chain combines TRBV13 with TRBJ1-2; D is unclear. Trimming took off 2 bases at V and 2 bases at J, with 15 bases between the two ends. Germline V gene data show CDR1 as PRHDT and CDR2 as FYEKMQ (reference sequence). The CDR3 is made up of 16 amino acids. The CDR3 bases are TGTGCCAGCAGCTTAATCAACGAGGCAGCGAACTATGGCTACACCTTC. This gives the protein CASSLINEAANYGYTF.

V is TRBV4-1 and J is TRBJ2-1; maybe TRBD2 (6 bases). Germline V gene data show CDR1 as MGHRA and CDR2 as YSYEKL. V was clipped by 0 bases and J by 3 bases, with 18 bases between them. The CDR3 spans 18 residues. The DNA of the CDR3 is TGCGCCAGCAGCCAAGATAAGGGAGCGGGCGCCATCTACAATGAGCAGTTCTTC. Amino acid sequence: CASSQDKGAGAIYNEQFF.

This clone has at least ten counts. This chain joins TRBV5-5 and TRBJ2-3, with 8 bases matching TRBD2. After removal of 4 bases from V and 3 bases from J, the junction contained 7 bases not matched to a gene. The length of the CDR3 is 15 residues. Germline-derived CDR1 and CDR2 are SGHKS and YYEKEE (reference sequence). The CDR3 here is CASSRGGLATDTQYF. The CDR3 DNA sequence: TGTGCCAGCAGCCGAGGCGGACTAGCTACAGATACGCAGTATTTT.

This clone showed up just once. CDR3 sequence (DNA): TGCAGTGCTAGTCCCCAGGATACCTACGAGCAGTACTTC. As protein: CSASPQDTYEQYF. This chain uses TRBV20-1 with TRBJ2-7; the D is unclear. Trimming removed 3 bases from V and 2 bases from J, with 11 bases in between. The germline CDR1 and CDR2 sequences are DFQATT and SNEGSKA (reference sequence). The CDR3 length is 13 residues.

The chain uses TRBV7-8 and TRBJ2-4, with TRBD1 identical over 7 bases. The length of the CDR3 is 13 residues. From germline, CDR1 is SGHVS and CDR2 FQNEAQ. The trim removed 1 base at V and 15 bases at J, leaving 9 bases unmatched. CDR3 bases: TGTGCCAGCAGCTTAGGGGGGACAGAGCGTCGGTACTTC. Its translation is CASSLGGTERRYF.

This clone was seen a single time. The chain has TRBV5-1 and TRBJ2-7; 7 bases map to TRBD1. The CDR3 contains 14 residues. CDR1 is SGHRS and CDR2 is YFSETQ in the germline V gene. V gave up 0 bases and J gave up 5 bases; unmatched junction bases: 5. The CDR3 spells CASSLAMTGNEQYF. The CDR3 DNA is TGCGCCAGCAGCTTGGCCATGACAGGGAACGAGCAGTACTTC.

CDR3 loop: CASSSTGLGEQYF. CDR3 nucleotide sequence: TGTGCCAGCAGCTCGACAGGGTTGGGCGAGCAGTACTTC. This chain connects TRBV11-3 to TRBJ2-7; 7 nucleotides agree with TRBD1. The CDR3 consists of 13 residues. With 4 bases clipped from V and 6 bases from J, the junction kept 6 bases outside the gene matches. Germline V lookup: CDR1 SGHNT, CDR2 YENEEA.

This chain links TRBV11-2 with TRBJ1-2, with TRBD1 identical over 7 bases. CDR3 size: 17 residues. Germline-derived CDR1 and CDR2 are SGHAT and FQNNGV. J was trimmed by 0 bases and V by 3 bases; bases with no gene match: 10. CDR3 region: CASSLGQRVWTNYGYTF. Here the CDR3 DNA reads TGTGCCAGCAGCTTGGGACAGAGGGTTTGGACTAACTATGGCTACACCTTC.

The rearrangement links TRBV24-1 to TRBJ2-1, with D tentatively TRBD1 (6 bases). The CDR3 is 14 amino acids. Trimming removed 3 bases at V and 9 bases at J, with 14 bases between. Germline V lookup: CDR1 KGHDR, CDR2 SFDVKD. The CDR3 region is CATSDPGQAGEQFF. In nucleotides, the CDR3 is TGTGCCACCAGTGATCCGGGACAAGCAGGTGAGCAGTTCTTC.

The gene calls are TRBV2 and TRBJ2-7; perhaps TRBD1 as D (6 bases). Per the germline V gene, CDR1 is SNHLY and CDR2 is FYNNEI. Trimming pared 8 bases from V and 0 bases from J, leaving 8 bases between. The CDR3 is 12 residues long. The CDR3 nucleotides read TGTGCCAGCGTCAGGGGCTCCTACGAGCAGTACTTC. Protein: CASVRGSYEQYF.

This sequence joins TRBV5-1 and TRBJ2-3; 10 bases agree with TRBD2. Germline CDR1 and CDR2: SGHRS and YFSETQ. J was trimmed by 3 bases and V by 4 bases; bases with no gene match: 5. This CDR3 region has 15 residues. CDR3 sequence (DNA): TGCGCCAGCAGCGACCTAGCGGGGGAGACAGATACGCAGTATTTT. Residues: CASSDLAGETDTQYF.

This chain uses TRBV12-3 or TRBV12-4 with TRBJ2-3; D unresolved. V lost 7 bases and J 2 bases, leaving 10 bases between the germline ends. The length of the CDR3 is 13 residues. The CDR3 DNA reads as TGTGCCAGCATTTCCAGGCACACAGATACGCAGTATTTT. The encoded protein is CASISRHTDTQYF.

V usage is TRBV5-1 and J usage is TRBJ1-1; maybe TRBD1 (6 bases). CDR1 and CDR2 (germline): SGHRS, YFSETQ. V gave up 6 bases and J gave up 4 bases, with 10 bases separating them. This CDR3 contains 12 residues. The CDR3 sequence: CASTLRGTEAFF. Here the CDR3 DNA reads TGCGCCAGCACCCTCAGGGGCACTGAAGCTTTCTTT.

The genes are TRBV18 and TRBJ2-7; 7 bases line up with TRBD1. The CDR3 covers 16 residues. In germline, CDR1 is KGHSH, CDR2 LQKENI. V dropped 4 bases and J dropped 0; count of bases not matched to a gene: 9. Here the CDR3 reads CASSLGTVGLSYEQYF. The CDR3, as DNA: TGTGCCAGCTCACTAGGGACAGTAGGGCTCTCCTACGAGCAGTACTTC. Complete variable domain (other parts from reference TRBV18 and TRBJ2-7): NAGVMQNPRHLVRRRGQEARLRCSPMKGHSHVYWYRQLPEEGLKFMVYLQKENIIDESGMPKERFSAEFPKEGPSILRIQQVVRGDSAAYFCASSLGTVGLSYEQYFGPGTRLTVT.